This T cell receptor beta chain came from a study of blood T cell repertoires in COVID-19. Turning to the study itself: Sites in the United States, Italy and Spain provided acute and convalescent COVID-19 samples. Nucleic acid was either cDNA or gDNA, and it came from T cells, B-cell-depleted T cells, or PBMCs.

CDR3 length equals 15 residues. Unmatched junction bases numbered 1, after V lost 6 bases and J lost 0 bases. Germline CDR1 is SNHLY and CDR2 is FYNNEI. Original data processing: Using reference gene primer amplification, nucleated cell counts were estimated. Assay used: immunoSEQ multiplex PCR; TCRdb lists only in-frame clones, some missing. V and J calls and clone size are those listed in that table; D and trimming were worked out from the DNA. The sample includes 200,000 to 250,000 clones, approximately 90% of them seen just once. The sample consisted of peripheral blood. This receptor was identified in a man in his thirties or forties who had recovered from COVID-19. V gene TRBV2 combines with J gene TRBJ2-6, with 8 bases that match TRBD1. The CDR3, as DNA: TGTGCCAGCAGAGGACAGGGCTCTGGGGCCAACGTCCTGACTTTC. It codes for CASRGQGSGANVLTF.